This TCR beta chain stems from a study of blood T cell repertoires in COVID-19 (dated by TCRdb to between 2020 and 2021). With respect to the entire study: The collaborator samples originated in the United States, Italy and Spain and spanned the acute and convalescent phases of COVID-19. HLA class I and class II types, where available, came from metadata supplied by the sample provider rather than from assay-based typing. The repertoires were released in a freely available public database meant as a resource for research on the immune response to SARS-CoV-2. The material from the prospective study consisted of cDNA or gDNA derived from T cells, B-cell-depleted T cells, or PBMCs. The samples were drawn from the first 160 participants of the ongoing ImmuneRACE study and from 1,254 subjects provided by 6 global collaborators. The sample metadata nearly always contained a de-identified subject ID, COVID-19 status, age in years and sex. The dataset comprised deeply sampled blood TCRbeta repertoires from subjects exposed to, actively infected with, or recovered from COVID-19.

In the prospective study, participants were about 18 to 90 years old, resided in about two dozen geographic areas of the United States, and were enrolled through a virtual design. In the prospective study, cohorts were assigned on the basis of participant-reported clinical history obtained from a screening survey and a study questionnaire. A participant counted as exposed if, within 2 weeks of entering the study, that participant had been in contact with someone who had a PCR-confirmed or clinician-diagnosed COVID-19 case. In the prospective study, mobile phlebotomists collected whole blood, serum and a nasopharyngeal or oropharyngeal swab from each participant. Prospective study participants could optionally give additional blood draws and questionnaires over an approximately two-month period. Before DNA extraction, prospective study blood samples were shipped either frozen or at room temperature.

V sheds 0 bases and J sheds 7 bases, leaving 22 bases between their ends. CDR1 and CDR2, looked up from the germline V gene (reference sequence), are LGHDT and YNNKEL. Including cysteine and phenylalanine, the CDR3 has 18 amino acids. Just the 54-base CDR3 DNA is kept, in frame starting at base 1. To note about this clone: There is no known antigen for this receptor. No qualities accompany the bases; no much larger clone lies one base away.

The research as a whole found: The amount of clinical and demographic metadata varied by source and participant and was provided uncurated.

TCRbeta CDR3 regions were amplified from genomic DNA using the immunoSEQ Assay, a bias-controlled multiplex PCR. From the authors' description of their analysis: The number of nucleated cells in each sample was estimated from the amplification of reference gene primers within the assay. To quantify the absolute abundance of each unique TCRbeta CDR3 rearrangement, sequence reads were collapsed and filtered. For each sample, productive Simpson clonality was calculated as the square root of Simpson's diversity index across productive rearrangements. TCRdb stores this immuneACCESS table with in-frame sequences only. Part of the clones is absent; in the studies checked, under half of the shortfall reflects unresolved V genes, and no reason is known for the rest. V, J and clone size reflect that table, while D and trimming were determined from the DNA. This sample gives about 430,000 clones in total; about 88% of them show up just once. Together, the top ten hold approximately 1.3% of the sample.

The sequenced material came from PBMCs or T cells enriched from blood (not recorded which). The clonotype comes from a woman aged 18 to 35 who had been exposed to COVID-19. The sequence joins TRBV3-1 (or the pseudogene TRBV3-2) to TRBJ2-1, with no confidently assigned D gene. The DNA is TGTGCCAGCAGCCAAGACCCTGTCTTCTCACAAGCGAAGAATGAGCAGTTCTTC. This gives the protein CASSQDPVFSQAKNEQFF.